The clone carrying this T cell receptor beta chain was seen a few times. Its antigen remains unknown. This sample is drawn from a study of cytomegalovirus exposure and HLA in healthy donors. V was pared by 5 bases and J by 1 base, with 4 bases of the junction left unmatched. The CDR3 sequence is 15 residues long. Germline assignment: CDR1 MNHEY and CDR2 SMNVEV (reference sequence). Study-level findings and limits: In an earlier analysis, about 90% or about 30%: the productive usage of most TCR beta V segments. Researchers reported that a few CMV-associated chains were confirmed in vitro as CMV antigen-specific.

PCR primers comprised 60 Vbeta and 13 Jbeta primers. The assay was immunoSEQ multiplex PCR, and TCRdb's table has in-frame clones only and misses some. The table shows about 100,000 clones, with 75% occurring only once. This TCR was recovered from a man in his forties or fifties in good health and CMV-seronegative. The specimen was PBMCs. The rearrangement links TRBV27 to TRBJ1-3; 8 bases fit TRBD1. CDR3 sequence (DNA): TGTGCCAGCAGTAATCAGGGGGCTTCTGGAAACACCATATATTTT. Its protein is CASSNQGASGNTIYF.